Listed here are 5 T cell receptor beta chains from one sample, sequenced in a study of T-cell memory formation after mild COVID-19. TCRdb processed the 5' RACE reads anew with MiXCR; each CDR3 protein has one entry. The sample lists approximately 250,000 distinct CDR3 sequences, around 15% seen once, with 22% in the top ten. Sequences were obtained from PBMCs or a T cell subset sorted from them (not recorded which). The receptors originated from a young man who had mild COVID-19 (a few samples of this study predate the infection). Cell type and time point are not known.

This clonotype was observed a few times. The V call is TRBV5-6, the J call TRBJ1-2; the D gene is possibly TRBD1 (6 bases). The CDR3 contains 14 residues. Germline V CDR1 and CDR2: SGHDT, YYEEEE. The V end lost 2 bases, the J end lost 5 bases, and 13 bases lay between the germline ends. The CDR3 loop reads CASSFDRTEYGYTF. CDR3 DNA sequence: TGTGCCAGCAGCTTCGACAGGACGGAGTATGGCTACACCTTC.

The chain is built from TRBV25-1 and TRBJ1-2; TRBD1 matches at 9 bases. Germline V CDR1 and CDR2: MGHDK, SYGVNS. The CDR3 is made up of 15 amino acids. V lost 4 bases to trimming and J lost 7 bases; unmatched junction nucleotides: 10. The CDR3, as DNA: TGTGCCAGCAGTGGAGTGGACAGGGGCAGTGTTGGCTACACCTTC. It translates to CASSGVDRGSVGYTF.

This clonotype was seen a few times. The J gene is TRBJ2-5, the V gene TRBV7-2, with 8 positions matching TRBD2. The CDR3 totals 16 residues. The V segment lost 5 bases and the J segment 7 bases; nucleotides outside the gene matches: 15. The germline V gene encodes CDR1 SGHTA and CDR2 FQGNSA. CDR3 nucleotide sequence: TGTGCCAGCAGCGTCACCGGGACTAGGGGAGGCGGGACCCAGTACTTC. Translating it yields CASSVTGTRGGGTQYF.

This clonotype has just a few counts. The chain is built from TRBV11-2 and TRBJ2-5, with D unresolved. The CDR3 is 11 residues long. Trimming stripped 5 bases from V and 5 bases from J, with 6 bases between. Germline CDR1 is SGHAT and CDR2 is FQNNGV. The CDR3 loop reads CASSRLETQYF. CDR3 DNA sequence: TGTGCCAGCAGCCGTTTGGAGACCCAGTACTTC.

This clonotype was seen a few times. The CDR3 region is CASSLDRLPDGYTF. DNA of the CDR3: TGTGCCAGCAGCTTAGACAGGCTTCCCGATGGCTACACCTTC. The chain uses TRBV7-2 and TRBJ1-2; TRBD1 might be the D (5 bases). V lost 1 base and J 6 bases, leaving 12 bases between the germline ends. CDR3 size: 14 residues. Germline loops: CDR1 SGHTA, CDR2 FQGNSA. Together with reference TRBV7-2 and TRBJ1-2, the CDR3 gives the full variable domain: GAGVSQSPSNKVTEKGKDVELRCDPISGHTALYWYRQSLGQGLEFLIYFQGNSAPDKSGLPSDRFSAERTGGSVSTLTIQRTQQEDSAVYLCASSLDRLPDGYTFGSGTRLTVV.